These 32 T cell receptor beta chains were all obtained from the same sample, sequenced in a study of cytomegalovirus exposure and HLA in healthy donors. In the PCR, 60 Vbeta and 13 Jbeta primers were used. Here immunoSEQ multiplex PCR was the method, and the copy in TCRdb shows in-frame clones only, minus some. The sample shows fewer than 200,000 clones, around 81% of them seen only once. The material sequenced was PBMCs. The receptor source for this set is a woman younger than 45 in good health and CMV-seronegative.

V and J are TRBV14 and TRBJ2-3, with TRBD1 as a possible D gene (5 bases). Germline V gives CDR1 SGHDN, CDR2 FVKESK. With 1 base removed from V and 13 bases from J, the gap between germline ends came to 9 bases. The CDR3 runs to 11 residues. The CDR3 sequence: CASSQGGREYF. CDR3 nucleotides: TGTGCCAGCAGCCAAGGGGGCCGGGAGTATTTT.

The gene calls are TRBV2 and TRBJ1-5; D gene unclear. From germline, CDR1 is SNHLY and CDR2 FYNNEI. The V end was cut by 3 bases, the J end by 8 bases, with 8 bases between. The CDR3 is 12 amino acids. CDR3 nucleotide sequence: TGTGCCAGCAGTGATTCCGGAGAGCCCCAGCATTTT. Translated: CASSDSGEPQHF.

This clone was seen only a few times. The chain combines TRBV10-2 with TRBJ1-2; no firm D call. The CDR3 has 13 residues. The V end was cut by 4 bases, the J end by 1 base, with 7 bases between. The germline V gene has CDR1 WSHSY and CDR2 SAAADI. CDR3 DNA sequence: TGCGCCAGCAGTGGTCAGGATAACTATGGCTACACCTTC. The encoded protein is CASSGQDNYGYTF.

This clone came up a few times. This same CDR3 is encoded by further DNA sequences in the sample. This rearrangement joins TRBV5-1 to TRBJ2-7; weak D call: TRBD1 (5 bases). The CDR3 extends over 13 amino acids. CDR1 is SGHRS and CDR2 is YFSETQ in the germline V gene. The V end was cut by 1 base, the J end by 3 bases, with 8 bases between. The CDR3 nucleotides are TGCGCCAGCAGCTTGACAGGTGGCTACGAGCAGTACTTC. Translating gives CASSLTGGYEQYF.

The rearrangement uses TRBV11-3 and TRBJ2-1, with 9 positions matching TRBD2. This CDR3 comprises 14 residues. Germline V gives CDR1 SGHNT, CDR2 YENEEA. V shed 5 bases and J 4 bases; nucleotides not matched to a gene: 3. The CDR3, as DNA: TGTGCCAGCAGCCAGACTAGCGGTTACAATGAGCAGTTCTTC. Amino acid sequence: CASSQTSGYNEQFF.

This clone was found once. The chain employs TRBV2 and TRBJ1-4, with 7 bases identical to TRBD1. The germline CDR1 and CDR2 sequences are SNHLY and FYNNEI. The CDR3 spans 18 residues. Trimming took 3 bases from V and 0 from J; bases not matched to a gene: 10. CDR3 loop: CASSDRGTADSTNEKLFF. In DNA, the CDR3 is TGTGCCAGCAGTGACCGCGGGACAGCCGATTCAACTAATGAAAAACTGTTTTTT.

The chain's CDR3 is CASSWGPGQGLLGNEQFF. In DNA form, the CDR3 reads TGTGCCAGCAGCTGGGGTCCGGGACAGGGACTTTTAGGCAATGAGCAGTTCTTC. The chain carries TRBV5-6 and TRBJ2-1, with 9 nucleotides matching TRBD1. V trimming: 3 bases; J trimming: 6 bases; junction bases outside the gene matches: 16. This CDR3 spans 18 amino acids. The germline gives CDR1 SGHDT, CDR2 YYEEEE.

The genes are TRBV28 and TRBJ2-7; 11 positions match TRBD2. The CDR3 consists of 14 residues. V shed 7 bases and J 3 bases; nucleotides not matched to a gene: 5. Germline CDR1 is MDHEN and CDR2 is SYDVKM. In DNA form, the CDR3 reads TGTGCCAGCATTCCCGGGACTAGCGGCTACGAGCAGTACTTC. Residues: CASIPGTSGYEQYF.

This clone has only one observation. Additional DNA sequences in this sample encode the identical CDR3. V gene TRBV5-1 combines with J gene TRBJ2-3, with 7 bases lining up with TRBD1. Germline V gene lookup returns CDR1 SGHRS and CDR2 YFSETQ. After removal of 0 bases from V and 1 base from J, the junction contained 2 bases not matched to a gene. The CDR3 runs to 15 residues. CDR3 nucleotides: TGCGCCAGCAGCTTGGTTACAGGGGGCACAGATACGCAGTATTTT. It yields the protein CASSLVTGGTDTQYF.

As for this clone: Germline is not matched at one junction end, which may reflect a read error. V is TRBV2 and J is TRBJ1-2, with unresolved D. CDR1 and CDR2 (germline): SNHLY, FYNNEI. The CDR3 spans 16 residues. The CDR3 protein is CASSEEGGSANYGYTF. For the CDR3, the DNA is TGTGCCAGCAGCGAAGAGGGCGGGAGCGCAAACTATGGCTACACCTTC.

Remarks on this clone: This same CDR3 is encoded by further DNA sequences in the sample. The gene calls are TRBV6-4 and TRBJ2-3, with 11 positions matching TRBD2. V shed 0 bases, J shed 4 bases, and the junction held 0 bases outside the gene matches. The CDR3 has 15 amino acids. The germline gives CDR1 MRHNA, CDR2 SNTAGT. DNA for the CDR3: TGTGCCAGCAGTGACTCTAGCGGGGGGGCAGATACGCAGTATTTT. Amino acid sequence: CASSDSSGGADTQYF.

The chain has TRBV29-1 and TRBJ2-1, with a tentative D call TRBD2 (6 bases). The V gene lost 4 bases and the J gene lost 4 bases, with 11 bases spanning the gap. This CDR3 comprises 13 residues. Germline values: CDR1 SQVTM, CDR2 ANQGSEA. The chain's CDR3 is CSVGDLIYNEQFF. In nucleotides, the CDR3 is TGCAGCGTTGGGGACTTGATATACAATGAGCAGTTCTTC.

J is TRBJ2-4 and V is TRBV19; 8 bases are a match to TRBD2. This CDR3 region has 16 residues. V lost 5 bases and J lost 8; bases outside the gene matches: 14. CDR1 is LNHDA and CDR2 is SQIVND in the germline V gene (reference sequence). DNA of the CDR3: TGTGCCAGTAGTCCCCGAGGTCGGGGGGGTCTCGACATTCAGTACTTC. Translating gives CASSPRGRGGLDIQYF.

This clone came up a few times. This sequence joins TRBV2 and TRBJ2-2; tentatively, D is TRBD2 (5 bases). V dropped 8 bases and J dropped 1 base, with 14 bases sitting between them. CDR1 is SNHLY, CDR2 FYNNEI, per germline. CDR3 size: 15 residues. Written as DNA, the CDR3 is TGTGCCAGCTACCCAGCGGATCAGAACACCGGGGAGCTGTTTTTT. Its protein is CASYPADQNTGELFF.

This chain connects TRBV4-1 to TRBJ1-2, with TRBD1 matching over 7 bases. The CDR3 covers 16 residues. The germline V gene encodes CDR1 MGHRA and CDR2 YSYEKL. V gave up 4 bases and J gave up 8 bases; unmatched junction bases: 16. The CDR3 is CASSLPVEGAERGYTF. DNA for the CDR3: TGCGCCAGCAGCCTCCCCGTCGAGGGGGCAGAGAGAGGCTACACCTTC.

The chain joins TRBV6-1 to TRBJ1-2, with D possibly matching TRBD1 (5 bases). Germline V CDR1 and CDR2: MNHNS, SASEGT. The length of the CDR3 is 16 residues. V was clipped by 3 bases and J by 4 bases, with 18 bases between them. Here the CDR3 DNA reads TGTGCCAGCAGTGAGATGACAGCCGGTGAACCCTATGGCTACACCTTC. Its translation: CASSEMTAGEPYGYTF.

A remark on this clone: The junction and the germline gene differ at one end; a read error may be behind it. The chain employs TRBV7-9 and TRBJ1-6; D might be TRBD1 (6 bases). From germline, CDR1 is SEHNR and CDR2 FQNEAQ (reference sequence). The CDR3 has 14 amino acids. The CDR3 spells CSSSLTDSNSPLHF. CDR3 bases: TGTTCCAGCAGCTTAACGGACAGTAATTCACCCCTCCACTTT.

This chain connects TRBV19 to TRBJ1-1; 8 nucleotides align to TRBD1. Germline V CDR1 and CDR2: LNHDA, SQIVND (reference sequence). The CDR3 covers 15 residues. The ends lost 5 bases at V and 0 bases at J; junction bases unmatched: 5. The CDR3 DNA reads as TGTGCCAGTAGTGACAGGGGTTCGATGAACACTGAAGCTTTCTTT. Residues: CASSDRGSMNTEAFF.

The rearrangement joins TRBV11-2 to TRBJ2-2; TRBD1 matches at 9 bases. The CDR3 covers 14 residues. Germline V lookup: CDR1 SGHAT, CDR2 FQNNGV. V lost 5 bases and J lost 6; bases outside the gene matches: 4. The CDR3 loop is CASSEQGAAGELFF. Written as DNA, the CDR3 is TGTGCCAGCAGCGAACAGGGGGCCGCCGGGGAGCTGTTTTTT.

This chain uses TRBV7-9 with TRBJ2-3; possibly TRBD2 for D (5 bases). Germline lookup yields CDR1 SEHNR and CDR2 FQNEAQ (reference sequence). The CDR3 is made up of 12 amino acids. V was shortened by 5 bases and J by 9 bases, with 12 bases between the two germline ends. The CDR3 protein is CASSPGSVTQYF. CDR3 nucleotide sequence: TGTGCCAGCAGCCCGGGGAGCGTAACGCAGTATTTT.

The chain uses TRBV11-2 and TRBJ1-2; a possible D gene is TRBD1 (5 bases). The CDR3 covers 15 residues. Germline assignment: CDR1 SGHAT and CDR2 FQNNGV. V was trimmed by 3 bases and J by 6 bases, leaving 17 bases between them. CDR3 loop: CASSFRDGWGDGYTF. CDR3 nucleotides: TGTGCCAGCAGCTTCCGGGACGGGTGGGGGGATGGCTACACCTTC.

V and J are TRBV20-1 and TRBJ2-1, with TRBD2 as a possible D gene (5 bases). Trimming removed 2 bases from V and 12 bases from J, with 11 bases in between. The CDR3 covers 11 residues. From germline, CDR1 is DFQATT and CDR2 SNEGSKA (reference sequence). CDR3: CSARQARVQFF. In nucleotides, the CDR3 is TGCAGTGCTAGACAGGCGAGGGTGCAGTTCTTC.

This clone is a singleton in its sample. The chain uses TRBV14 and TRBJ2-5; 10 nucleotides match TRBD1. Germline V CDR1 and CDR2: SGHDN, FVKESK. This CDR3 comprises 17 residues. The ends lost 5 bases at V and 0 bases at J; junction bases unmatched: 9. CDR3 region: CASSSRDRGKHQETQYF. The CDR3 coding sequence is TGTGCCAGCAGCTCCCGGGACAGGGGCAAACACCAAGAGACCCAGTACTTC.

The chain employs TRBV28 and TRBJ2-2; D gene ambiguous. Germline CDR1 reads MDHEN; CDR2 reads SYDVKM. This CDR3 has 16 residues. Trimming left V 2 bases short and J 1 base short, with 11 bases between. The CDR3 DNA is TGTGCCAGCAGTTTACTCTCCAGGAAGAACACCGGGGAGCTGTTTTTT. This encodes CASSLLSRKNTGELFF.

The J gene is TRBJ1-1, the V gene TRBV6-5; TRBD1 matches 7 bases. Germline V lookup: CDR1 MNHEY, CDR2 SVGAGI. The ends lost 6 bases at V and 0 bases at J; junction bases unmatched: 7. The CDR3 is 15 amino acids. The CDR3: CASRKGASMNTEAFF. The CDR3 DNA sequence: TGTGCCAGCAGGAAGGGGGCTTCGATGAACACTGAAGCTTTCTTT.

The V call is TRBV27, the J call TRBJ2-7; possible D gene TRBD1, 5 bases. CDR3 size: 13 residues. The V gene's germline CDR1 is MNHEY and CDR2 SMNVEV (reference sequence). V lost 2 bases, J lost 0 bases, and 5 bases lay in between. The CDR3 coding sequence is TGTGCCAGCAGTTTAACAGGCTCCTACGAGCAGTACTTC. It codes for CASSLTGSYEQYF.

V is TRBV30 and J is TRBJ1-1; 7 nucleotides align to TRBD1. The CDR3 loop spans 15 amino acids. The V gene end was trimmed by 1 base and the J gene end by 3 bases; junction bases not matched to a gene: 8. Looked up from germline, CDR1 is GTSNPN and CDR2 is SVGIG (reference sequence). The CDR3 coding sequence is TGTGCCTGGAGTGAAGCTACAGGGGCTTACACTGAAGCTTTCTTT. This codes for CAWSEATGAYTEAFF.

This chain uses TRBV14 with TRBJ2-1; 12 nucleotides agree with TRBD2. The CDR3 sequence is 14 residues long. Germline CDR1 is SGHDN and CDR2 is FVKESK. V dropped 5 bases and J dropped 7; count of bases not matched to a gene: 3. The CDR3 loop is CASSRLAGVNEQFF. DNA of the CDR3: TGTGCCAGCAGCAGACTAGCGGGAGTGAATGAGCAGTTCTTC.

CDR3 in DNA: TGTGCCAGCAGCCCCGGGGTGGGACTCGAGTACATTCAGTACTTC. Its translation is CASSPGVGLEYIQYF. The chain carries TRBV7-6 and TRBJ2-4, with D maybe TRBD2 (6 bases). Looked up from germline, CDR1 is SGHVS and CDR2 is FNYEAQ. This CDR3 has 15 residues. Trimming shortened V by 5 bases and J by 8 bases, and 19 bases separated the two germline ends.

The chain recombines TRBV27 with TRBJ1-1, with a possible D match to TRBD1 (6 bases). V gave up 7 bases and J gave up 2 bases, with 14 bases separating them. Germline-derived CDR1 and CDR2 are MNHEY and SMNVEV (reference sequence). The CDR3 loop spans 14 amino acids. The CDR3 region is CASTTGQRNTEAFF. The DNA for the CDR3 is TGTGCCAGCACTACCGGACAGAGAAACACTGAAGCTTTCTTT.

The CDR3 DNA reads as TGTGCCAGCAGCTTAGGTTTTCGGACAGGGAACACCGGGGAGCTGTTTTTT. It translates to CASSLGFRTGNTGELFF. This rearrangement joins TRBV11-2 to TRBJ2-2, with 7 bases lining up with TRBD1. J was trimmed by 1 base and V by 1 base; bases with no gene match: 6. The germline gives CDR1 SGHAT, CDR2 FQNNGV. The CDR3 length is 17 residues.

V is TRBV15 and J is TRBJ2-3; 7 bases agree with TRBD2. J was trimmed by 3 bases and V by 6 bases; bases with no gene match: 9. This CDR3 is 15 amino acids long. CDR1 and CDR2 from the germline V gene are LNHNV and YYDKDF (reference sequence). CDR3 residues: CATRPRAGTTDTQYF. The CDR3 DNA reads TGTGCCACCAGGCCTAGAGCGGGAACGACAGATACGCAGTATTTT.